This TCR beta chain was sequenced for a study of CD4 T cells in lung cancer (dated by TCRdb to 2018 to 2020). Turning to the overall study: To find responses to candidate mutation-encoded neoepitopes, the study screened blood T cells from NSCLC patients and isolated neoantigen-specific CD4+ T-cell clones and TCRs. Tumor and non-adjacent lung tissue came from several patients undergoing curative-intent resections for stage I-III non-small cell lung cancer. Aged 60 to 69 when blood was donated, the resected patients, most of whom were former smokers, had either lung adenocarcinoma or squamous cell carcinoma. Before blood donation, patients had received treatments including platinum chemotherapy, and some received nivolumab or pembrolizumab. TCRB deep sequencing tracked the frequency of neoantigen-specific clonotypes in tumor resections, non-adjacent lung and cultured T-cell products. Overall study outcomes, separate from this receptor: Some blood-derived responses might be explained by in vitro priming of naive T cells or cross-reactivity rather than by memory responses to the cancer.

Non-adjacent lung tissue was collected from the same resection as far from the malignant lesion as possible, at a distance of at least 3 cm. As a fraction of the sample, this clone is large (0.1 to 1%). Its antigen is unknown. It has no much larger one-base neighbor in the sample; base qualities were not kept. Trimming removed 9 bases from V and 2 bases from J; the gene matches leave 6 bases unexplained. The CDR3 holds 14 amino acids from the cysteine to the phenylalanine. The CDR3 DNA has 42 bases and is translated from base 1. The germline V gene (reference sequence) sets CDR1 to LNHDA and CDR2 to SQIVND. The library came from the immunoSEQ multiplex PCR assay. Qiagen DNeasy or QIAamp micro DNA kits were used to isolate DNA, and the Adaptive Biotechnology human TCRB sequencing kit was used to sequence TCRB. An Illumina MiSeq was used to sequence the TCRB libraries. Per the original workflow: The kit provider's software was used to analyze TCRB sequence data, and Fisher's exact test was applied to assess tumor enrichment of clonotype templates. This is the immuneACCESS table as TCRdb keeps it, with only in-frame sequences that have V and J called. A part of the clones is gone; compared with another copy, unresolved V genes explain less than half, and the rest is unexplained. From that table come the V and J calls and clone size; the DNA was used to work out D and trimming. The sample table holds approximately 10,000 clones, of which 50% to 80% were seen once. The ten largest make up 15% of the sample.

The rearranged chain carries TRBV19 and TRBJ2-2; 7 of the junction bases match TRBD1. The sequenced sample consisted of normal lung tissue taken away from the tumor. This receptor was identified in a man in his sixties with non-small cell lung cancer. The DNA sequence is as follows: TGTGCCAGCACGGGACAGATAAACACCGGGGAGCTGTTTTTT. Its product reads: CASTGQINTGELFF.